Presented here are 4 T cell receptor beta chains from one specimen sequenced in a study of cytomegalovirus exposure and HLA in healthy donors. Clones were sequenced by immunoSEQ multiplex PCR, and TCRdb holds only the in-frame ones, with some missing. The table has a few hundred thousand clones, over 80% seen once. Sequenced input: PBMCs. The receptor source for this set is a woman aged 30 to 39 in good health and CMV-seropositive.

This clone was observed a handful of times. The chain links TRBV6-1 to TRBJ1-5; D is possibly TRBD1 (5 bases). V was clipped by 5 bases and J by 5 bases, with 7 bases between them. This CDR3 is 12 amino acids long. Germline-derived CDR1 and CDR2 are MNHNS and SASEGT. CDR3 DNA: TGTGCCAGCAGTCCGGGGCATCAGCCCCAGCATTTT. Protein: CASSPGHQPQHF.

This chain links TRBV4-3 with TRBJ2-1; tentative D call: TRBD2 (5 bases). The CDR3 length is 13 residues. V was shortened by 4 bases and J by 9 bases, with 13 bases between the two germline ends. Looked up from germline, CDR1 is LGHNA and CDR2 is YSLEER. The DNA for the CDR3 is TGCGCCAGCAGCCTTTCCTTAGCGACTGAGCAGTTCTTC. Amino acid sequence: CASSLSLATEQFF.

For this clone: The junction departs from germline at one end; a sequencing error may be responsible. This chain joins TRBV6-5 and TRBJ2-3, with 9 bases matching TRBD2. This CDR3 is 15 amino acids long. Per the germline V gene, CDR1 is MNHEY and CDR2 is SVGAGI. The CDR3 DNA follows: TGTGCCAGCACTTACATGCGGGAGGGCTCAGATACGCAGTATTTT. Translated: CASTYMREGSDTQYF.

As concerns this clone: The sample holds other DNA sequences that translate to the same CDR3. J is TRBJ1-2 and V is TRBV11-2; D is undetermined. Trimming removed 5 bases at V and 8 bases at J, with 9 bases between. CDR1 and CDR2 (germline): SGHAT, FQNNGV. The CDR3 spans 11 residues. CDR3 DNA sequence: TGTGCCAGCAGCCTCGGCGGGGGCTACACCTTC. Encoded protein: CASSLGGGYTF.